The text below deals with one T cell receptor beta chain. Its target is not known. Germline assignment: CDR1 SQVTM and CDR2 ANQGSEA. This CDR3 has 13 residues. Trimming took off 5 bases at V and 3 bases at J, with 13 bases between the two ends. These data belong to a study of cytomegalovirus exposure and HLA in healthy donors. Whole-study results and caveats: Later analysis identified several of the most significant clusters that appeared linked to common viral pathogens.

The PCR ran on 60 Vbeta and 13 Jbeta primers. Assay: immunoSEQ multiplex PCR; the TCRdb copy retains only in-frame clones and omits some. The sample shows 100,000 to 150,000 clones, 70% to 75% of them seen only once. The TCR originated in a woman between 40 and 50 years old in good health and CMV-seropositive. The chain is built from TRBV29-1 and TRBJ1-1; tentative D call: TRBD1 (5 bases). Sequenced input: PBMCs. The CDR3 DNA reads TGCAGCGTTCTGGCAGGGAGGTACACTGAAGCTTTCTTT. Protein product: CSVLAGRYTEAFF.